The present TCR beta chain was sequenced within a study of vaccination and CD4 T cells after COVID-19. A remark on this clonotype: Its antigen remains unknown.

Looked up from germline, CDR1 is SEHNR and CDR2 is FQNEAQ (reference sequence). The V and J ends lost 5 bases and 8 bases respectively, with 10 bases between them. CDR3 length: 12 amino acids. The Oncomine TCR Beta short-read assay was applied to DNA of cultured CD4+ T cells. TCRdb re-analysed the PCR reads in MiXCR, keeping a single row per CDR3 protein. The sample has some 12,000 distinct CDR3 sequences, around half seen once. The sample's treatment: approximately 9-day PBMC culture with coronavirus spike peptide pools or control peptides (ViraFEST assay). This chain connects TRBV7-9 to TRBJ2-1; D is unclear. The clonotype comes from a human donor with COVID-19. Sequenced material: cultured CD4+ T cells from blood, taken after SARS-CoV-2 vaccination. The CDR3 here is CASSPPPHEQFF. The CDR3 DNA sequence: TGTGCCAGCAGCCCGCCCCCCCATGAGCAGTTCTTC.